This T cell receptor (beta chain) was captured by sequencing in a study of shared clonotypes between healthy human individuals. Regarding the study as a whole: Few donors restricted represented genetic and exposure-history diversity.

Germline CDR1 reads MDHEN; CDR2 reads SYDVKM. The CDR3 is 14 amino acids. The V end lost 1 base, the J end lost 5 bases, and 12 bases lay between the germline ends. Remarks on this clone: No antigen is known for it.

The study used approximately 90 million PBMCs per unsorted sample for genomic DNA. The authors split each subset's genomic DNA evenly across several immunoSEQ plates. Each unsorted PBMC replicate got 300 ng genomic DNA, some 31,000 genomes. Clones were read by immunoSEQ multiplex PCR, and TCRdb kept only the in-frame ones, dropping some. The sample consists of roughly 500,000 clones, about 72% of them appearing once. The rearrangement joins TRBV28 to TRBJ2-7; D is unresolved. This TCR came from a woman aged 40 to 55 in good health. Some clones in this sample may be carry-over from other donors' samples. The sample taken for sequencing was PBMCs. In DNA form, the CDR3 reads TGTGCCAGCAGTTTATTTTTGGTAAGGGACGAGCAGTACTTC. Residues: CASSLFLVRDEQYF.